The present entry profiles one T cell receptor beta chain with its context. Antigen: not known. This entry belongs to a study of T cells after posttransplantation cyclophosphamide. Findings and limits, study-wide: Donor CD8+ memory clones often dominated recipient blood repertoires at later times. Recipient CMV seropositivity and CMV reactivation strongly tracked TRB clonality.

Assay: immunoSEQ multiplex PCR; the TCRdb copy retains only in-frame clones and omits some. The repertoire holds about 5,400 clones, almost 95% seen once, with roughly 1.3% in the top ten. Deletions cut 0 bases from V and 5 bases from J, with 11 bases between. This CDR3 contains 15 residues. Germline CDR1 reads LGHNA; CDR2 reads YNFKEQ. Input material: CD4+ T cells sorted from bone marrow. V usage is TRBV4-2 and J usage is TRBJ2-1, with D maybe TRBD2 (6 bases). The TCR comes from an older woman in good health, CMV-negative, and a related stem cell transplant donor. The CDR3 DNA sequence: TGTGCCAGCAGCCAAGATGGGGGGTGGCACAATGAGCAGTTCTTC. The encoded protein is CASSQDGGWHNEQFF.